The 2 T cell receptor beta chains below all came from one sample that was sequenced in a study of blood T cell repertoires in COVID-19 (TCRdb year 2020). Library creation used the immunoSEQ multiplex PCR assay. What TCRdb holds here is the immuneACCESS table cut down to in-frame rearrangements. Part of the clones is not present; checked against another copy, under half of the missing clones reflect an unresolved V gene, and the others are unexplained. This sample holds about 200,000 clones; 80% to 90% were observed only once. Around 3% of the sample goes to the ten largest clones. The sequencing input was peripheral blood. The receptors here all came from a man in his 60s with acute or convalescent COVID-19.

This clone was found a few times. The chain couples TRBV5-1 to TRBJ1-5, with 10 nucleotides matching TRBD1. Trimming cost V 4 bases and J 6 bases; bases outside gene matches: 4. Germline values: CDR1 SGHRS, CDR2 YFSETQ. The CDR3 extends over 14 amino acids. CDR3 DNA sequence: TGCGCCAGCAGCACGACAGGGGGCTCTCAGCCCCAGCATTTT. Encoded protein: CASSTTGGSQPQHF.

The gene calls are TRBV5-4 and TRBJ2-3; possible D gene TRBD1, 6 bases. The germline CDR1 and CDR2 sequences are SGHNT and YYREEE (reference sequence). Trimming removed 3 bases from V and 5 bases from J, with 13 bases in between. The CDR3 contains 14 residues. Here the CDR3 DNA reads TGTGCCAGCAGCTACCAACAGGGTAGAGATACGCAGTATTTT. This gives the protein CASSYQQGRDTQYF.